These 25 T cell receptor beta chains came from one sample sequenced in a study of T cell repertoires in cytomegalovirus infection (dated by TCRdb to the late 2010s). The sequencer was an Illumina HiSeq 1500. TCRdb reran the public reads through fastp at Q25 and MiXCR, keeping productive beta chains. Every entry covers one CDR3 protein and lists the most common genes and DNA from its rows. For this sample the table gives about 920,000 distinct CDR3 sequences, of which 30% to 40% were detected only once. The top ten constitute 10% to 15% of the sample. Their antigens are not known. Read against the paper, the sample's treatment or condition label means: in vitro stimulation with specific CMV peptide epitopes to enrich CMV-specific T cells. The input for sequencing was cultured CD8+ T cells from PBMCs, taken from culture after CMV antigen stimulation. These receptors all stem from a human donor in good health (CMV status not recorded). Some clones in this sample may be carry-over from other donors' samples.

J is TRBJ1-2 and V is TRBV25-1; D gene unclear. CDR3 length: 13 amino acids. V was pared by 0 bases and J by 4 bases, with 6 bases between. CDR1 is MGHDK and CDR2 is SYGVNS in the germline V gene. DNA for the CDR3: TGTGCCAGCAGTGAATACGGGATCTATGGCTACACCTTC. Its protein is CASSEYGIYGYTF.

This clonotype was seen more than once but under ten times. The chain recombines TRBV4-1 with TRBJ2-1; TRBD2 matches 9 bases. The ends lost 4 bases at V and 6 bases at J; junction bases unmatched: 16. Germline V CDR1 and CDR2: MGHRA, YSYEKL. The CDR3 extends over 18 amino acids. The CDR3 DNA follows: TGCGCCAGCAGCCCGAACGCAGCGGGGGGCCTTATTGGCAATGAGCAGTTCTTC. It specifies CASSPNAAGGLIGNEQFF.

Regarding this clonotype: One end of the junction fails to match germline, which may point to a read error. The rearrangement uses TRBV7-8 and TRBJ1-5; 10 bases match TRBD1. Per the germline V gene, CDR1 is SGHVS and CDR2 is FQNEAQ. The CDR3 consists of 19 residues. The CDR3 sequence is CTSSLELLPGQGMIQPQHF. In DNA, the CDR3 is TGTACCAGCAGCTTAGAACTCCTGCCGGGACAGGGGATGATTCAGCCCCAGCATTTT.

This chain connects TRBV7-6 to TRBJ1-5, with D possibly matching TRBD1 (6 bases). Germline V gives CDR1 SGHVS, CDR2 FNYEAQ. CDR3 length equals 14 residues. V lost 5 bases and J 3 bases, leaving 11 bases between the germline ends. Written as DNA, the CDR3 is TGTGCCAGCAGCCGCAGGGGAACCAATCAGCCCCAGCATTTT. It specifies CASSRRGTNQPQHF.

This clonotype was picked up many times. The chain has TRBV12-3 or TRBV12-4 and TRBJ2-5; 7 bases match TRBD2. V lost 4 bases, J lost 0 bases, and 8 bases stayed unmatched. The CDR3 has 16 amino acids. The CDR3 nucleotides read TGTGCCAGCAGTTCTAAAAGCGGGGTGTACCAAGAGACCCAGTACTTC. Its translation is CASSSKSGVYQETQYF.

The chain recombines TRBV4-3 with TRBJ1-6; unclear D gene. This CDR3 is 14 amino acids long. Germline CDR1 and CDR2: LGHNA and YSLEER. Between the trimmed V and J ends, which lost 3 bases and 3 bases, there was a span of 6 bases. Written as DNA, the CDR3 is TGCGCCAGCAGCCAGGCAGACTATAATTCACCCCTCCACTTT. Amino acid sequence: CASSQADYNSPLHF.

This clonotype was seen more than once but under ten times. The V gene is TRBV6-6, the J gene TRBJ2-3; 10 positions match TRBD2. The CDR3 is 17 amino acids. From germline, CDR1 is MNHNY and CDR2 SVGAGI (reference sequence). V lost 0 bases to trimming and J lost 4 bases; unmatched junction nucleotides: 7. CDR3 sequence: CASSYSSGGARADTQYF. CDR3 nucleotide sequence: TGTGCCAGCAGTTACTCGAGCGGGGGGGCCAGAGCAGATACGCAGTATTTT.

The CDR3 loop is CASSIPWGGTSSSTDTQYF. The CDR3 DNA is TGTGCCAGTAGTATCCCCTGGGGGGGGACCTCGTCTAGCACAGATACGCAGTATTTT. The chain combines TRBV19 with TRBJ2-3; 7 bases align to TRBD2. With 3 bases clipped from V and 0 bases from J, the junction kept 15 bases outside the gene matches. The CDR3 spans 19 residues. Germline V gene lookup returns CDR1 LNHDA and CDR2 SQIVND (reference sequence).

The chain recombines TRBV19 with TRBJ2-7; no clear D gene. This CDR3 has 13 amino acids. CDR1 is LNHDA, CDR2 SQIVND, per germline (reference sequence). Trimming removed 5 bases at V and 3 bases at J, with 11 bases between. The CDR3 sequence: CASSARAYYEQYF. The CDR3, as DNA: TGTGCCAGTAGTGCCCGGGCCTACTACGAGCAGTACTTC.

This chain uses TRBV12-3 or TRBV12-4 with TRBJ2-1; possibly TRBD2 for D (7 bases). The V end lost 2 bases, the J end lost 3 bases, and 14 bases lay between the germline ends. This CDR3 is built from 16 residues. The CDR3 spells CASSLPAGAGYNEQFF. In nucleotides, the CDR3 is TGTGCCAGCAGTTTACCGGCGGGGGCGGGCTACAATGAGCAGTTCTTC.

This sequence joins TRBV6-1 and TRBJ2-5, with D possibly matching TRBD2 (7 bases). Germline V gives CDR1 MNHNS, CDR2 SASEGT. Trimming removed 4 bases from V and 5 bases from J, with 11 bases in between. CDR3 length equals 13 residues. CDR3 sequence: CASSGGGQETQYF. In DNA form, the CDR3 reads TGTGCCAGCAGTGGGGGGGGCCAGGAGACCCAGTACTTC.

This clonotype came up many times. The chain uses TRBV28 and TRBJ2-4, with D perhaps matching TRBD1 (6 bases). Germline V gene lookup returns CDR1 MDHEN and CDR2 SYDVKM. The CDR3 runs to 16 residues. V lost 6 bases and J 0 bases, leaving 15 bases between the germline ends. The CDR3 DNA follows: TGTGCCAGCAGAACGGACAGAGGTATAGCCAAAAACATTCAGTACTTC. Translation: CASRTDRGIAKNIQYF.

This clonotype was seen ten or more times. The genes are TRBV7-8 and TRBJ2-1; perhaps TRBD2 as D (6 bases). Germline loops: CDR1 SGHVS, CDR2 FQNEAQ. V shed 6 bases and J shed 3 bases, with 21 bases lying between them. This CDR3 contains 17 residues. The CDR3 DNA sequence: TGTGCCAGCAGGAGACGTACGGGGGAACAGAACTACAATGAGCAGTTCTTC. This encodes CASRRRTGEQNYNEQFF.

The gene calls are TRBV5-6 and TRBJ1-2; D might be TRBD1 (6 bases). CDR3 length: 13 amino acids. CDR1 is SGHDT, CDR2 YYEEEE, per germline. Trimming took 0 bases from V and 7 from J, leaving 10 bases between them. The CDR3 protein is CASSLGDRSGYTF. In DNA, the CDR3 is TGTGCCAGCAGCTTGGGTGACAGGAGTGGCTACACCTTC.

As regards this clonotype: Mismatch with germline at one junction end may stem from a read error. The V and J genes are TRBV12-3 or TRBV12-4 and TRBJ1-2; 8 bases match TRBD1. CDR3 size: 14 residues. The CDR3 DNA sequence: TGTACCAGCAGTTTAGGTCAGGGGGCGCTCGGCTACACCTTC. Translation gives CTSSLGQGALGYTF.

This clonotype was found a few times. This chain connects TRBV7-3 to TRBJ2-1; the D is unclear. CDR3 length: 13 residues. The germline gives CDR1 SGHTA, CDR2 FQGTGA. V lost 0 bases and J lost 3, with 3 bases in between. As DNA, the CDR3 is TGTGCCAGCAGCTTAACGTACTACAATGAGCAGTTCTTC. It is translated as CASSLTYYNEQFF.

Only a few counts were recorded for this clonotype. The chain recombines TRBV11-1 with TRBJ2-5; the D gene is possibly TRBD2 (5 bases). Trimming left V 5 bases short and J 1 base short, with 17 bases between. CDR1 and CDR2 from the germline V gene are SGHAT and FQDESV (reference sequence). The CDR3 runs to 16 residues. The CDR3 reads CASSEQLGAPQETQYF. The DNA for the CDR3 is TGTGCCAGCAGCGAGCAGTTGGGAGCCCCCCAAGAGACCCAGTACTTC.

The rearrangement links TRBV24-1 to TRBJ1-5; no clear D. Trimming removed 9 bases at V and 0 bases at J, with 11 bases between. CDR1 and CDR2 from the germline V gene are KGHDR and SFDVKD. The CDR3 runs to 14 residues. Here the CDR3 reads CATGGSYSNQPQHF. The CDR3 DNA reads TGTGCCACCGGTGGGTCATATAGCAATCAGCCCCAGCATTTT.

The chain joins TRBV27 to TRBJ2-7, with no clear D. Germline CDR1 and CDR2: MNHEY and SMNVEV (reference sequence). The CDR3 runs 13 residues. Trimming took off 3 bases at V and 2 bases at J, with 8 bases between the two ends. CDR3 sequence (DNA): TGTGCCAGCAGTTTGGTCAGTACCTACGAGCAGTACTTC. Encoded protein: CASSLVSTYEQYF.

This clonotype appeared many times. This chain connects TRBV11-1 to TRBJ1-1; 11 positions agree with TRBD1. With 3 bases clipped from V and 3 bases from J, the junction kept 12 bases outside the gene matches. The CDR3 runs 18 residues. CDR1 and CDR2 from the germline V gene are SGHAT and FQDESV (reference sequence). In nucleotides, the CDR3 is TGTGCCAGCAGCTTTTATCCTCGCCCGGGACAGGGGGACACTGAAGCTTTCTTT. It encodes CASSFYPRPGQGDTEAFF.

The chain recombines TRBV19 with TRBJ2-7; perhaps TRBD1 as D (6 bases). CDR1 LNHDA and CDR2 SQIVND come from the germline V gene (reference sequence). V lost 3 bases, J lost 5 bases, and 20 bases lay in between. CDR3 size: 16 residues. CDR3 residues: CASSIGPGQGFHEQYF. The DNA of the CDR3 is TGTGCCAGTAGTATCGGTCCAGGGCAGGGGTTTCACGAGCAGTACTTC.

The rearrangement links TRBV2 to TRBJ2-7; 7 nucleotides line up with TRBD1. Per the germline V gene, CDR1 is SNHLY and CDR2 is FYNNEI. V lost 6 bases, J lost 4 bases, and 18 bases stayed unmatched. CDR3 length equals 17 residues. The CDR3 DNA is TGTGCCAGCAGCGGATACACTCAGGGGGTGGTAGGGTACGAGCAGTACTTC. It is translated as CASSGYTQGVVGYEQYF.

The chain combines TRBV7-6 with TRBJ2-7, with a weak D call TRBD1 (5 bases). Trimming removed 3 bases at V and 4 bases at J, with 19 bases between. Germline-derived CDR1 and CDR2 are SGHVS and FNYEAQ. The CDR3 sequence is 16 residues long. The CDR3 here is CASSFFVGQWDYEQYF. The CDR3 nucleotides read TGTGCCAGCAGCTTTTTTGTGGGGCAGTGGGATTACGAGCAGTACTTC.

This clonotype has just a few counts. The genes are TRBV6-1 and TRBJ2-1; 8 bases fit TRBD2. CDR1 MNHNS and CDR2 SASEGT come from the germline V gene. V was clipped by 6 bases and J by 0 bases; unmatched bases: 7. The CDR3 is made up of 16 amino acids. The CDR3, as DNA: TGTGCCAGCAGACTTAGCGGGGCGAGCTCCTACAATGAGCAGTTCTTC. Amino acid sequence: CASRLSGASSYNEQFF.

This rearrangement joins TRBV4-3 to TRBJ2-1; TRBD2 is a possible D gene (6 bases). V shed 0 bases and J shed 4 bases, with 10 bases lying between them. Germline V gene data show CDR1 as LGHNA and CDR2 as YSLEER. The CDR3 sequence is 15 residues long. The CDR3 loop is CASSQDSGLYNEQFF. The CDR3 nucleotides are TGCGCCAGCAGCCAAGATAGCGGCTTATACAATGAGCAGTTCTTC.